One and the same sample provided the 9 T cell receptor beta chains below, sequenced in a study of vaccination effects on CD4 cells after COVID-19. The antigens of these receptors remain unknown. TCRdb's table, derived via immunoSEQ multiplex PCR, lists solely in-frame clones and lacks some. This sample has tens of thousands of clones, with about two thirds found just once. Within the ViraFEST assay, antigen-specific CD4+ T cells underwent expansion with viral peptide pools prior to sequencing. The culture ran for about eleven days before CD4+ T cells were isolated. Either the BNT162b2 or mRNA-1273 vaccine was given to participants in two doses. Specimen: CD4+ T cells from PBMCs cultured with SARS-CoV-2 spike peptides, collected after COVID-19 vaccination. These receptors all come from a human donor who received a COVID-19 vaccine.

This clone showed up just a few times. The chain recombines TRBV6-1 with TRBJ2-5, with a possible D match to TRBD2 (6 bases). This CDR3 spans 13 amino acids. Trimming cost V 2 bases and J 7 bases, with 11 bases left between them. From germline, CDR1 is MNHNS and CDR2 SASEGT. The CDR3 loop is CASSEWGSGTQYF. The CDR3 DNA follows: TGTGCCAGCAGTGAATGGGGTAGCGGGACCCAGTACTTC.

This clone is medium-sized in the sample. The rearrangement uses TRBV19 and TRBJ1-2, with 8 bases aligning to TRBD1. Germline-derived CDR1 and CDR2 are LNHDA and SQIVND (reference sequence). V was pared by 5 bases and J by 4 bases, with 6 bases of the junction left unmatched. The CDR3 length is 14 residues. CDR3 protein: CASSSRGRLYGYTF. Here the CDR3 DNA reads TGTGCCAGTAGTTCCAGGGGGCGGCTCTATGGCTACACCTTC.

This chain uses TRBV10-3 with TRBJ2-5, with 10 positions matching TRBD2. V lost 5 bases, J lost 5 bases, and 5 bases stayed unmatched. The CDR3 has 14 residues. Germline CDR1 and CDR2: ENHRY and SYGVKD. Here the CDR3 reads CAISLSGGRETQYF. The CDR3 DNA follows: TGTGCCATCAGTCTTAGCGGGGGGCGGGAGACCCAGTACTTC.

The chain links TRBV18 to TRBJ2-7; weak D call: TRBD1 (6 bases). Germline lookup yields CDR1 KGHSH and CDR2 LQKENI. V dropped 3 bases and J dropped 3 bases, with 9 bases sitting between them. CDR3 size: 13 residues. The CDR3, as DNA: TGTGCCAGCTCACCTCGGGACATCTACGAGCAGTACTTC. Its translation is CASSPRDIYEQYF. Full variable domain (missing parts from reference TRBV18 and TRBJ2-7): NAGVMQNPRHLVRRRGQEARLRCSPMKGHSHVYWYRQLPEEGLKFMVYLQKENIIDESGMPKERFSAEFPKEGPSILRIQQVVRGDSAAYFCASSPRDIYEQYFGPGTRLTVT.

The CDR3 bases are TGTGCCAGTAGACCTAAGGGACAGGGCCACCCTACATTTGGCTACACCTTC. It is translated as CASRPKGQGHPTFGYTF. The rearrangement uses TRBV19 and TRBJ1-2; the match to TRBD1 covers 9 bases. CDR3 length equals 17 residues. With V trimmed by 6 bases and J by 7 bases, 18 bases remained unmatched. Germline V gene lookup returns CDR1 LNHDA and CDR2 SQIVND (reference sequence).

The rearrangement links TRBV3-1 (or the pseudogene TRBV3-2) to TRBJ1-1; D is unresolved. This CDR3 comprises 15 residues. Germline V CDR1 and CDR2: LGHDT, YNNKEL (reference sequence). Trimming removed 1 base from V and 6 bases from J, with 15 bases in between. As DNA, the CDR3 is TGTGCCAGCAGCCAAGGGTACCGGGCGGTATCTGAAGCTTTCTTT. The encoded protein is CASSQGYRAVSEAFF.

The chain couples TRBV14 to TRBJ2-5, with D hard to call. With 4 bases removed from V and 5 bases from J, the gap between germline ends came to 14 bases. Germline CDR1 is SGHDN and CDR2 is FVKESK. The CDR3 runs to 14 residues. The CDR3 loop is CASSLASLEETQYF. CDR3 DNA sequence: TGTGCCAGCAGCCTAGCAAGTTTAGAGGAGACCCAGTACTTC.

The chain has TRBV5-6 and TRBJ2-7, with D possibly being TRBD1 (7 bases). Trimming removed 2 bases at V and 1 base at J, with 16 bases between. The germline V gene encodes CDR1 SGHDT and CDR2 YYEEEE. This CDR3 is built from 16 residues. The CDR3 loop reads CASSLGGGVLSYEQYF. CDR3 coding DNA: TGTGCCAGCAGCTTAGGAGGGGGCGTATTATCCTACGAGCAGTACTTC.

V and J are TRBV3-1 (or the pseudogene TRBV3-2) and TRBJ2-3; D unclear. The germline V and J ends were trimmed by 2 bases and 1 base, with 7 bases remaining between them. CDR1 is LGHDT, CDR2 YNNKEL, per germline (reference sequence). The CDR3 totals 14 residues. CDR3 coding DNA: TGTGCCAGCAGCCAACGCGTGGGCACAGATACGCAGTATTTT. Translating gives CASSQRVGTDTQYF.